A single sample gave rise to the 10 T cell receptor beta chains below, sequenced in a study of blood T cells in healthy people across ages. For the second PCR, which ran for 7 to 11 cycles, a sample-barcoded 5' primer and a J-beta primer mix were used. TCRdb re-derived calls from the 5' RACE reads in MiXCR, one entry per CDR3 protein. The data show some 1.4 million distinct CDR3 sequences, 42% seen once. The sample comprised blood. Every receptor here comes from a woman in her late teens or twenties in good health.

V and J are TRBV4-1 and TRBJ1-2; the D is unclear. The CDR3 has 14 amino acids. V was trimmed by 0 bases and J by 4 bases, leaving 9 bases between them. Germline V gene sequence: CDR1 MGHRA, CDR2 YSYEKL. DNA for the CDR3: TGCGCCAGCAGCCAAGAAAGAGGTTCCTATGGCTACACCTTC. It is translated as CASSQERGSYGYTF.

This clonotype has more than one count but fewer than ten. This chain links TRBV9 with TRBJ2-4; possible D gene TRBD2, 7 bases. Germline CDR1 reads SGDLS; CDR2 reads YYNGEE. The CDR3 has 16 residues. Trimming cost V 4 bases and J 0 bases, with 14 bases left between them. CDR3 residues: CASSRGGVLAKNIQYF. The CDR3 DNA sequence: TGTGCCAGCAGCAGGGGGGGGGTGCTAGCCAAAAACATTCAGTACTTC. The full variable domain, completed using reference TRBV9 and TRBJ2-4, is DSGVTQTPKHLITATGQRVTLRCSPRSGDLSVYWYQQSLDQGLQFLIQYYNGEERAKGNILERFSAQQFPDLHSELNLSSLELGDSALYFCASSRGGVLAKNIQYFGAGTRLSVL.

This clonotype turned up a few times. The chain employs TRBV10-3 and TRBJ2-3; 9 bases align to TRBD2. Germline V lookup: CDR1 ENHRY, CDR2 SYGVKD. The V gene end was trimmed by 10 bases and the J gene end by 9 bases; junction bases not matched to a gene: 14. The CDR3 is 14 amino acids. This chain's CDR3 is CATNPGLASGTQYF. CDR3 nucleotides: TGTGCCACAAATCCGGGACTAGCTTCGGGCACGCAGTATTTT.

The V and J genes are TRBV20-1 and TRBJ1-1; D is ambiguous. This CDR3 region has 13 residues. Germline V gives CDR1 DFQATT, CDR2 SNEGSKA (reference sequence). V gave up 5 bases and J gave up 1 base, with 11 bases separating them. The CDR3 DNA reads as TGCAGTGCTGATGGGCGGAAGAACACTGAAGCTTTCTTT. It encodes CSADGRKNTEAFF.

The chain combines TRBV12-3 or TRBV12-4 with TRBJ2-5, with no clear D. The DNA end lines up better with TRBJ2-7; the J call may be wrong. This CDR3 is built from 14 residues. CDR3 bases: TGTGCCAGCAGTTTAGGCCTGGGATTCTACGAGCAGTACTTC. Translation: CASSLGLGFYEQYF.

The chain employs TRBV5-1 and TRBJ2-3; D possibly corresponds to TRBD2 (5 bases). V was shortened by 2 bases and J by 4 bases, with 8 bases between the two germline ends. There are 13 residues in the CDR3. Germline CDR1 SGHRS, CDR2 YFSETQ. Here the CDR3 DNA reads TGCGCCAGCAGCTTCTTGAGGGCAGATACGCAGTATTTT. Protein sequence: CASSFLRADTQYF.

The CDR3 sequence is CASSLGQVWEQYF. DNA for the CDR3: TGTGCCAGCAGCTTGGGACAGGTCTGGGAGCAGTACTTC. This chain joins TRBV5-5 and TRBJ2-7; a weak D match, TRBD1 (6 bases). The CDR3 has 13 residues. V was clipped by 0 bases and J by 7 bases, with 11 bases between them. Germline loops: CDR1 SGHKS, CDR2 YYEKEE (reference sequence).

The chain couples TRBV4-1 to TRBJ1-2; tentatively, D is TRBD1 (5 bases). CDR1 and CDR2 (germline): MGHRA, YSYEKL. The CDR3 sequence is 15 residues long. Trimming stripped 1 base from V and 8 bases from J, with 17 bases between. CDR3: CASSQAQGQGEGYTF. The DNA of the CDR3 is TGCGCCAGCAGCCAAGCCCAGGGCCAGGGAGAAGGCTACACCTTC.

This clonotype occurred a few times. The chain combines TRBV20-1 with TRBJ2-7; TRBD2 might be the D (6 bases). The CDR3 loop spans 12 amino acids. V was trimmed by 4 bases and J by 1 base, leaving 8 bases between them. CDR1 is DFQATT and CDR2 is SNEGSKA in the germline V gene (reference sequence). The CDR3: CSAKEGSYEQYF. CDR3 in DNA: TGCAGTGCTAAGGAGGGTTCCTACGAGCAGTACTTC.

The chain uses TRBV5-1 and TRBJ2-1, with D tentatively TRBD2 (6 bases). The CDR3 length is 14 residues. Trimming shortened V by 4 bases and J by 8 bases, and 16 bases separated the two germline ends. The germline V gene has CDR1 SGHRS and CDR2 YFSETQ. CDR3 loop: CASSVYAEGDEQFF. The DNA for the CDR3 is TGCGCCAGCAGCGTGTATGCGGAGGGCGATGAGCAGTTCTTC.